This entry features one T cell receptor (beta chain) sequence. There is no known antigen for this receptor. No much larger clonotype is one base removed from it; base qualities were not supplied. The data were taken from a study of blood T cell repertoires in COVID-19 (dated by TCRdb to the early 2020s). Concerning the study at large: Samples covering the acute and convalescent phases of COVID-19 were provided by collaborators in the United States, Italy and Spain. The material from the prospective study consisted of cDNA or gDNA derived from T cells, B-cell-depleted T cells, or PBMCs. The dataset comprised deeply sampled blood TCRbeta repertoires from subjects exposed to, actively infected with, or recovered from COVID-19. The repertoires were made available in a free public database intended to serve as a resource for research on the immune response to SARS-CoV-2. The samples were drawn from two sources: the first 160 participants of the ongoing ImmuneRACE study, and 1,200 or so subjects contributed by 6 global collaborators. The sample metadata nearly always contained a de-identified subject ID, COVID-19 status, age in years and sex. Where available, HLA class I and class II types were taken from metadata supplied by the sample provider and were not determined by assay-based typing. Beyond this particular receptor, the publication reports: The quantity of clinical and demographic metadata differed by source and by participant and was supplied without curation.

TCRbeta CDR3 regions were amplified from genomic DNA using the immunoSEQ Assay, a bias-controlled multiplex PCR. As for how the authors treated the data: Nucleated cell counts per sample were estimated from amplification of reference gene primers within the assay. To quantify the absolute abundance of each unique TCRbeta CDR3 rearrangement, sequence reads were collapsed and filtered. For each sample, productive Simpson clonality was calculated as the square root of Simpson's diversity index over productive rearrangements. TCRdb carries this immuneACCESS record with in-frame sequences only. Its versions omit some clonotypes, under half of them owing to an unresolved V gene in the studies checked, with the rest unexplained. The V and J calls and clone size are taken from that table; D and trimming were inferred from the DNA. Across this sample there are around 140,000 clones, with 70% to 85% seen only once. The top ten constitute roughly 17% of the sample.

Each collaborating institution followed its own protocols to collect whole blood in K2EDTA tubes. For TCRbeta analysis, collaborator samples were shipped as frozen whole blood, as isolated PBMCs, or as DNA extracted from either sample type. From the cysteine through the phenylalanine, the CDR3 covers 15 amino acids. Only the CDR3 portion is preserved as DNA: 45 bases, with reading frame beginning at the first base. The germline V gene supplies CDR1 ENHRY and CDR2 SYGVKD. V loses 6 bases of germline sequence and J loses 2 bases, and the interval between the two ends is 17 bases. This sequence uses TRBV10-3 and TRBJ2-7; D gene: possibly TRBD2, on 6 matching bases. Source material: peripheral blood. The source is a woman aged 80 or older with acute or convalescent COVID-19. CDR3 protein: CAIRARPGETYEQYF. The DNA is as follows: TGTGCCATCAGGGCCCGGCCGGGGGAGACCTACGAGCAGTACTTC.